These T cell receptor beta chains were read from a single sample in a study of T cells in localized non-small cell lung cancer. Measured with immunoSEQ multiplex PCR; TCRdb has only the in-frame clones, and not every one. The sample lists tens of thousands of clones; around 93% were seen once. The sequenced sample was peripheral blood mononuclear cells, obtained before any cancer treatment. These TCRs come from a woman between 40 and 69 years old with stage III lung adenocarcinoma. Each CDR3 is given with its conserved first and last residue. D genes are given only for firm matches. Clone size appears in some rows only: once, few, many, or a class for an expanded clone.

V gene	clone size	J gene	CDR3 length	D gene	CDR3 protein	CDR3 DNA
TRBV5-4	NA	TRBJ1-1	16	NA	CASSSPSDRNGTEAFF	TGTGCCAGCAGCTCTCCATCGGACCGTAACGGGACTGAAGCTTTCTTT
TRBV5-1	NA	TRBJ1-1	13	NA	CASSLRGVTEAFF	TGCGCCAGCAGCTTGAGAGGTGTCACTGAAGCTTTCTTT
TRBV20-1	few	TRBJ1-1	9	NA	CSASRGDFF	TGCAGTGCTTCCCGCGGGGATTTCTTT
TRBV2	NA	TRBJ1-5	15	TRBD1	CASTGQGLGNQPQHF	TGTGCCAGCACGGGACAGGGTCTAGGGAATCAGCCCCAGCATTTT
TRBV5-6	NA	TRBJ2-7	14	NA	CASSFGGPSYEQYF	TGTGCCAGCAGCTTCGGCGGGCCCTCCTACGAGCAGTACTTC
TRBV28	NA	TRBJ2-1	14	TRBD1	CATLGGHGLDEQFF	TGTGCCACTTTAGGGGGCCACGGGTTGGATGAGCAGTTCTTC
TRBV2	NA	TRBJ2-3	14	TRBD1	CASRGTGGGRTQYF	TGTGCCAGCAGGGGGACAGGGGGCGGGAGGACGCAGTATTTT
TRBV5-1	NA	TRBJ1-1	16	NA	CASSLGGARVNTEAFF	TGCGCCAGCAGCTTGGGAGGGGCGCGGGTGAACACTGAAGCTTTCTTT
TRBV11-3	few	TRBJ2-1	16	TRBD2	CASSLVGLAAMDEQFF	TGTGCCAGCAGCTTAGTGGGACTAGCGGCCATGGATGAGCAGTTCTTC
TRBV7-9	NA	TRBJ2-2	15	TRBD1	CASSSQGADTGELFF	TGTGCCAGCAGCTCACAGGGGGCGGACACCGGGGAGCTGTTTTTT
TRBV5-1	NA	TRBJ2-7	14	NA	CASSLGNGAYEQYF	TGCGCCAGCAGCTTAGGGAACGGGGCCTACGAGCAGTACTTC
TRBV2	NA	TRBJ1-1	13	TRBD1	CASSEIGTGIAFF	TGTGCCAGCAGTGAAATCGGGACAGGGATTGCTTTCTTT
TRBV30	NA	TRBJ2-1	15	TRBD1	CAWGDRGTLYNEQFF	TGTGCCTGGGGGGACAGGGGGACTCTTTACAATGAGCAGTTCTTC
TRBV27	NA	TRBJ2-7	15	NA	CASSIDRVGGYEQYF	TGTGCCAGCAGTATCGACAGGGTGGGGGGCTACGAGCAGTACTTC
TRBV30	NA	TRBJ2-7	11	NA	CAWSGDHEQYF	TGTGCCTGGAGTGGGGACCACGAGCAGTACTTC
TRBV19	NA	TRBJ1-1	13	TRBD1	CASSIAGGDEAFF	TGTGCCAGTAGTATTGCAGGGGGCGATGAAGCTTTCTTT
TRBV19	NA	TRBJ2-7	15	TRBD2	CASSMTSGRTYEQYF	TGTGCCAGTAGTATGACTAGCGGGAGGACTTACGAGCAGTACTTC
TRBV11-3	NA	TRBJ2-2	15	NA	CASSLSGTNTGELFF	TGTGCCAGCAGCTTATCCGGAACGAACACCGGGGAGCTGTTTTTT
TRBV11-2	NA	TRBJ2-1	16	TRBD2	CASSLGPSGGRAEQFF	TGTGCCAGCAGCTTAGGACCTAGCGGGGGGAGGGCTGAGCAGTTCTTC
TRBV6-5	NA	TRBJ1-5	15	NA	CASSLGTGYDQPQHF	TGTGCCAGCAGTTTAGGAACAGGGTACGATCAGCCCCAGCATTTT
TRBV27	NA	TRBJ1-2	16	NA	CASSFRGQSTNYGYTF	TGTGCCAGCAGTTTCCGGGGGCAGTCCACTAACTATGGCTACACCTTC
TRBV7-9	NA	TRBJ2-7	14	NA	CASSLANSYYEQYF	TGTGCCAGCAGCTTAGCAAACAGTTATTACGAGCAGTACTTC
TRBV7-9	NA	TRBJ1-2	13	NA	CASSRTGGYGYTF	TGTGCCAGCAGCCGAACAGGAGGCTATGGCTACACCTTC
TRBV27	NA	TRBJ2-1	12	NA	CASNLRGGEQFF	TGTGCCAGCAACCTGAGGGGTGGTGAGCAGTTCTTC
TRBV5-1	NA	TRBJ2-7	13	NA	CASSFGGLYEQYF	TGCGCCAGCAGCTTTGGTGGTCTCTACGAGCAGTACTTC
TRBV5-1	once	TRBJ2-1	14	NA	CASSWSRSYNEQFF	TGCGCCAGCAGCTGGAGTCGCTCCTACAATGAGCAGTTCTTC
TRBV5-8	NA	TRBJ2-5	14	NA	CASSLPLAQETQYF	TGTGCCAGCAGCCTGCCCTTAGCACAAGAGACCCAGTACTTC
TRBV19	once	TRBJ2-5	17	TRBD2	CASSITGTSGSLETQYF	TGTGCCAGTAGTATCACCGGGACTAGCGGGAGTCTCGAGACCCAGTACTTC
TRBV28	NA	TRBJ1-1	17	NA	CASSLWGEGRMNTEAFF	TGTGCCAGCAGTTTGTGGGGGGAGGGTAGGATGAACACTGAAGCTTTCTTT
TRBV7-9	NA	TRBJ2-5	14	NA	CASSKTGYQETQYF	TGTGCCAGCAGCAAGACAGGTTACCAAGAGACCCAGTACTTC
TRBV6-6	NA	TRBJ2-1	13	NA	CASSPFFGGEQFF	TGTGCCAGCAGCCCCTTTTTTGGGGGGGAGCAGTTCTTC
TRBV6-5	NA	TRBJ1-1	15	NA	CASSYSPPSGAEAFF	TGTGCCAGCAGTTACTCGCCCCCCTCAGGGGCTGAAGCTTTCTTT
TRBV5-4	once	TRBJ1-2	13	TRBD1	CASSLQGANGYTF	TGTGCCAGCAGCTTACAGGGGGCTAATGGCTACACCTTC
TRBV5-6	NA	TRBJ1-1	11	NA	CASSTNTEAFF	TGTGCCAGCAGCACGAACACTGAAGCTTTCTTT
TRBV7-8	NA	TRBJ2-2	16	TRBD2	CASSPSGRADTGELFF	TGTGCCAGCAGCCCAAGCGGGAGGGCCGACACCGGGGAGCTGTTTTTT
TRBV6-6	NA	TRBJ1-1	14	NA	CASSYNLFGTEAFF	TGTGCCAGCAGTTACAATCTGTTTGGCACTGAAGCTTTCTTT
TRBV6-1	NA	TRBJ1-3	14	TRBD1	CASSDGTAGNTIYF	TGTGCCAGCAGTGACGGGACAGCTGGAAACACCATATATTTT
TRBV7-2	NA	TRBJ1-1	15	NA	CASSSRLLSNTEAFF	TGTGCCAGCAGCTCCCGTTTGCTGTCGAACACTGAAGCTTTCTTT
TRBV19	NA	TRBJ1-5	16	NA	CASSRRGAESNQPQHF	TGTGCCAGTAGCCGACGGGGGGCAGAAAGCAATCAGCCCCAGCATTTT
TRBV4-1	NA	TRBJ2-1	13	NA	CASSQRDFNEQFF	TGCGCCAGCAGCCAGAGGGACTTCAATGAGCAGTTCTTC
TRBV5-6	NA	TRBJ2-1	14	TRBD2	CASSRLSGGDEQFF	TGTGCCAGCAGCCGACTTAGCGGGGGCGATGAGCAGTTCTTC
TRBV7-9	NA	TRBJ1-1	12	NA	CASSLMDTEAFF	TGTGCCAGCAGCTTAATGGACACTGAAGCTTTCTTT